This T cell receptor (beta chain) is drawn from a study of T cells after yellow fever vaccination. Template-switching 5'RACE yielded the TCR cDNA; a universal primer site and UMIs were added in the process. MiXCR, run by TCRdb on the 5' RACE reads, gives a single entry per CDR3 protein. The data contain hundreds of thousands of distinct CDR3 sequences, approximately 9% of them singletons. General study results and limits: Reappearing after the booster were most of the clones from primary vaccination (96% CD4, 88% CD8).

This clonotype has at least ten counts. Its cognate antigen is unknown. Germline CDR1 reads LGHNA; CDR2 reads YSLEER. The V end lost 1 base, the J end lost 7 bases, and 14 bases lay between the germline ends. The CDR3 covers 15 residues. The chain uses TRBV4-3 and TRBJ2-4; perhaps TRBD1 as D (6 bases). Source: PBMCs, taken on the day of the first yellow fever vaccination. The receptor's source is a man between 18 and 29 years old who received the YFV17D yellow fever vaccine. CDR3 DNA: TGCGCCAGCAGCCAAGGTCTGGGGGCACGGAACATTCAGTACTTC. This gives the protein CASSQGLGARNIQYF.